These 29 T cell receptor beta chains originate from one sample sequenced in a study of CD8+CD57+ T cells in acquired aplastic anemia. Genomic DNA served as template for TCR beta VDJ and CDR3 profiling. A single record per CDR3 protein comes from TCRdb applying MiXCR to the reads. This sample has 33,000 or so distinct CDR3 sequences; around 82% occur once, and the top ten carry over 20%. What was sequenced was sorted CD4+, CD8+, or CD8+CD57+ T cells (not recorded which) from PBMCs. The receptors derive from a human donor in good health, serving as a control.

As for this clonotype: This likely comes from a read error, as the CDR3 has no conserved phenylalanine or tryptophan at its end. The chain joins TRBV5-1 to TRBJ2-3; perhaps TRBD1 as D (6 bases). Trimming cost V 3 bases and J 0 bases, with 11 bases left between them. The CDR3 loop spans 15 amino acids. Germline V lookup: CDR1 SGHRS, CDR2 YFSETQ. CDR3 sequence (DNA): TGCGCCAGCAGCTCACAGGGATCTAGCACAGATACGCAGTATTCT. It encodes CASSSQGSSTDTQYS.

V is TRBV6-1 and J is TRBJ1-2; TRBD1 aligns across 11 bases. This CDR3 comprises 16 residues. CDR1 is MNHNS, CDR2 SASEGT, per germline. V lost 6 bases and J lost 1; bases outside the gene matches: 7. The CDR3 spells CASSLGQGASNYGYTF. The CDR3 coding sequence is TGTGCCAGCAGCTTAGGACAGGGGGCAAGTAACTATGGCTACACCTTC.

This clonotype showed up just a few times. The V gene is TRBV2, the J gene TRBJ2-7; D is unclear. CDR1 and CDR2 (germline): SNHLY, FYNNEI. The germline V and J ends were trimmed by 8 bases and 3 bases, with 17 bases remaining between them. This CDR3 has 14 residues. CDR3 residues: CASARVRFGYEQYF. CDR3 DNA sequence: TGTGCCAGCGCTAGGGTCCGGTTCGGCTACGAGCAGTACTTC.

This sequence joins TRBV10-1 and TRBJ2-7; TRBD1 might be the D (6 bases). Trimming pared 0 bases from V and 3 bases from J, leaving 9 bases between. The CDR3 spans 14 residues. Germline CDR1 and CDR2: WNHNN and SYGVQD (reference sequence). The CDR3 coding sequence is TGCGCCAGCAGTGAGTCAACAGGGATCTACGAGCAGTACTTC. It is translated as CASSESTGIYEQYF.

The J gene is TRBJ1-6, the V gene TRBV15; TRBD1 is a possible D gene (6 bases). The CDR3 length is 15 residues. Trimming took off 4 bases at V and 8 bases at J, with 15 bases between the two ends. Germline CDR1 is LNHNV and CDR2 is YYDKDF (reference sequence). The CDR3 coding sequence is TGTGCCACCAGCATAACGACGGGGGCGGATTCACCCCTCCACTTT. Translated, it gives CATSITTGADSPLHF.

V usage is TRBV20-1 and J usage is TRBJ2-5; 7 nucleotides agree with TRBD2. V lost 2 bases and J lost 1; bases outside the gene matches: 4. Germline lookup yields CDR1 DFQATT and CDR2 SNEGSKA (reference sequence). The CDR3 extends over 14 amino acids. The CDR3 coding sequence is TGCAGTGCTAGATGGGGGGGAAGCCAAGAGACCCAGTACTTC. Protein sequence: CSARWGGSQETQYF.

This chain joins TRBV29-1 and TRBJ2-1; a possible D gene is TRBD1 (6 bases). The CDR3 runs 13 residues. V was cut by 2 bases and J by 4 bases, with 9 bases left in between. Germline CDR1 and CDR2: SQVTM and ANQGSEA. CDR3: CSVEQGIYNEQFF. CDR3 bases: TGCAGCGTTGAACAGGGGATATACAATGAGCAGTTCTTC.

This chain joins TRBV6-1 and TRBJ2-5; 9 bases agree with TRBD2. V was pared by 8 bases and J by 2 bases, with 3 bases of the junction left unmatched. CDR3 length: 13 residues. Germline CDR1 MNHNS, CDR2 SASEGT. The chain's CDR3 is CASSTSGQETQYF. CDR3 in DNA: TGTGCCAGCTCCACTAGCGGGCAAGAGACCCAGTACTTC.

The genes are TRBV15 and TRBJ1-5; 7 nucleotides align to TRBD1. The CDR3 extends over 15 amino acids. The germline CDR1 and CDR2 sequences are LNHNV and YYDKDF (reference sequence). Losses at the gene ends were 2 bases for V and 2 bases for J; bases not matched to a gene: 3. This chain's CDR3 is CATSRRTGGNQPQHF. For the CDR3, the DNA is TGTGCCACCAGCAGACGTACAGGGGGCAATCAGCCCCAGCATTTT. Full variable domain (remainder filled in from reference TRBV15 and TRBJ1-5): DAMVIQNPRYQVTQFGKPVTLSCSQTLNHNVMYWYQQKSSQAPKLLFHYYDKDFNNEADTPDNFQSRRPNTSFCFLDIRSPGLGDTAMYLCATSRRTGGNQPQHFGDGTRLSIL.

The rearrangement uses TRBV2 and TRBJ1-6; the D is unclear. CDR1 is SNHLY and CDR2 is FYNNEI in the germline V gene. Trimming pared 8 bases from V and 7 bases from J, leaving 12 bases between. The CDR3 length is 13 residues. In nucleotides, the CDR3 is TGTGCCAGCCTGGCGGAAGGGAATTCACCCCTCCACTTT. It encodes CASLAEGNSPLHF.

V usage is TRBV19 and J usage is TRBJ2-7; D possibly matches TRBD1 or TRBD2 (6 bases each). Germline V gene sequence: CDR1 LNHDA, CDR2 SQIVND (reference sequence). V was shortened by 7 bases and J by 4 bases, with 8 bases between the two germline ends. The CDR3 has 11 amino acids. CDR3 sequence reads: CASKGGYEQYF. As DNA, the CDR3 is TGTGCCAGTAAGGGGGGATACGAGCAGTACTTC. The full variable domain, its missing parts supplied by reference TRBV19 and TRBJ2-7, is DGGITQSPKYLFRKEGQNVTLSCEQNLNHDAMYWYRQDPGQGLRLIYYSQIVNDFQKGDIAEGYSVSREKKESFPLTVTSAQKNPTAFYLCASKGGYEQYFGPGTRLTVT.

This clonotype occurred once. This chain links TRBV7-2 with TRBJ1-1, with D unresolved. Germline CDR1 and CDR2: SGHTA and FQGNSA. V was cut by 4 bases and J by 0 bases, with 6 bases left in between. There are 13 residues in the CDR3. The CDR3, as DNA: TGTGCCAGCAGCTATAGAGTGAACACTGAAGCTTTCTTT. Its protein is CASSYRVNTEAFF.

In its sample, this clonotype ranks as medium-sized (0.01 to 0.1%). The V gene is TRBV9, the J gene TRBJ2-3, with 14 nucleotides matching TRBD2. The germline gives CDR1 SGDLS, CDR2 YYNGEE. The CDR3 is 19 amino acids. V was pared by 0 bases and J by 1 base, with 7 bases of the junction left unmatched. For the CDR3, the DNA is TGTGCCAGCAGCGTAGGACAGGGACTAGCGGGGGTTCGCACAGATACGCAGTATTTT. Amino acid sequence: CASSVGQGLAGVRTDTQYF.

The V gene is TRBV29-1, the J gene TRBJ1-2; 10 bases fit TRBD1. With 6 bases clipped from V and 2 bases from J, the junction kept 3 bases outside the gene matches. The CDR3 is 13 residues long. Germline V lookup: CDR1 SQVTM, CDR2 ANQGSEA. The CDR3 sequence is CSVADRGNYGYTF. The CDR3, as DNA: TGCAGCGTCGCGGACAGGGGGAACTATGGCTACACCTTC.

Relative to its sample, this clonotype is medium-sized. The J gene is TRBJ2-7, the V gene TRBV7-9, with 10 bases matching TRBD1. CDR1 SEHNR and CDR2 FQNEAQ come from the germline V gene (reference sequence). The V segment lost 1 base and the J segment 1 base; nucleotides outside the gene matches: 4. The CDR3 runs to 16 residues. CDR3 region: CASSLGGTGESYEQYF. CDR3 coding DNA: TGTGCCAGCAGCTTAGGAGGGACAGGGGAGTCCTACGAGCAGTACTTC. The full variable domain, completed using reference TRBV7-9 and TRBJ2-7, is DTGVSQNPRHKITKRGQNVTFRCDPISEHNRLYWYRQTLGQGPEFLTYFQNEAQLEKSRLLSDRFSAERPKGSFSTLEIQRTEQGDSAMYLCASSLGGTGESYEQYFGPGTRLTVT.

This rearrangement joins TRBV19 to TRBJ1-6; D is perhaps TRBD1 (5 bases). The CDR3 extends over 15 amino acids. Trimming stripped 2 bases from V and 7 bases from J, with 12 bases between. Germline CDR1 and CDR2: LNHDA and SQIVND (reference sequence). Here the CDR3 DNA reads TGTGCCAGTAGTATATCGCAGGGATCAAATTCACCCCTCCACTTT. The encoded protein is CASSISQGSNSPLHF.

This CDR3 is CSASLASGTEAFF. CDR3 DNA sequence: TGCAGTGCTAGTCTTGCCTCAGGCACTGAAGCTTTCTTT. This rearrangement joins TRBV20-1 to TRBJ1-1; D call uncertain. CDR1 is DFQATT and CDR2 is SNEGSKA in the germline V gene (reference sequence). V was shortened by 3 bases and J by 4 bases, with 12 bases between the two germline ends. There are 13 residues in the CDR3.

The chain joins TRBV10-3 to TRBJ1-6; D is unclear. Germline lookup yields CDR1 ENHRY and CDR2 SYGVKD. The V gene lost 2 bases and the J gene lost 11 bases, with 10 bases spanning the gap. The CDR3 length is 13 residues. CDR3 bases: TGTGCCATCAGTGAGGGCAGGCAAGCACCCCTCCACTTT. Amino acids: CAISEGRQAPLHF.

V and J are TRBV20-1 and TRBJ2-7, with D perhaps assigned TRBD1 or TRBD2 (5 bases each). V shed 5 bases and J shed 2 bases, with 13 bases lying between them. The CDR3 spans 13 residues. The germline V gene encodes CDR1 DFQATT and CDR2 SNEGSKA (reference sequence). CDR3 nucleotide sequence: TGCAGTGCTCAGACGGGGCATACCTACGAGCAGTACTTC. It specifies CSAQTGHTYEQYF.

The CDR3 region has the DNA TGTGCCACCAGCAGAGATCTTGGCGGGCATCAGCCCCAGCATTTT. Amino acids: CATSRDLGGHQPQHF. V usage is TRBV15 and J usage is TRBJ1-5, with no clear D. The V gene's germline CDR1 is LNHNV and CDR2 YYDKDF (reference sequence). V was shortened by 0 bases and J by 5 bases, with 11 bases between the two germline ends. The CDR3 is 15 amino acids.

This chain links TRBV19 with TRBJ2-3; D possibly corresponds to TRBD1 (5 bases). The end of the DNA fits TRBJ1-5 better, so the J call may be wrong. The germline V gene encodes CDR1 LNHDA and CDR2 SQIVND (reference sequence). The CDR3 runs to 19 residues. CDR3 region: CASSLAPGLAGGNSDTQHF. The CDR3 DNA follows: TGTGCCAGTAGTCTTGCTCCGGGGCTAGCGGGAGGGAACTCAGATACGCAGCATTTT.

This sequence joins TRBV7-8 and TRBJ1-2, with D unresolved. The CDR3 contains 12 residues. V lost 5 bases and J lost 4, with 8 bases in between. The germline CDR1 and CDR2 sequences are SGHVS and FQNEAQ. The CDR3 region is CASSHERYGYTF. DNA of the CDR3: TGTGCCAGCAGCCACGAACGCTATGGCTACACCTTC.

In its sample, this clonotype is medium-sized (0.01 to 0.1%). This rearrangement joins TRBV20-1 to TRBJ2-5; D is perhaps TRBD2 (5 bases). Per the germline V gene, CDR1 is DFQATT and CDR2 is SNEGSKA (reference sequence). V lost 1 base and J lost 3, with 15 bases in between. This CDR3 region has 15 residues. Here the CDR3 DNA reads TGCAGTGCTAGAGTGCGGGCGGTCCCCAAAGAGACCCAGTACTTC. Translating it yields CSARVRAVPKETQYF.

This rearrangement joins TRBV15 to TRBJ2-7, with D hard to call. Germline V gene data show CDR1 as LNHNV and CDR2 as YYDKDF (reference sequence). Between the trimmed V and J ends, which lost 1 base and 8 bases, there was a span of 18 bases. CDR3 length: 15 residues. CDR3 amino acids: CATSRGDWADEKQYF. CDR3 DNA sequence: TGTGCCACCAGCAGAGGAGATTGGGCCGACGAAAAGCAGTACTTC.

CDR3 residues: CASSAGTMETQYF. In DNA form, the CDR3 reads TGTGCCAGCAGCGCCGGGACTATGGAGACCCAGTACTTC. The V call is TRBV7-2, the J call TRBJ2-5; 7 bases align to TRBD2. CDR1 SGHTA and CDR2 FQGNSA come from the germline V gene. V lost 5 bases and J lost 5; bases outside the gene matches: 5. The CDR3 sequence is 13 residues long.

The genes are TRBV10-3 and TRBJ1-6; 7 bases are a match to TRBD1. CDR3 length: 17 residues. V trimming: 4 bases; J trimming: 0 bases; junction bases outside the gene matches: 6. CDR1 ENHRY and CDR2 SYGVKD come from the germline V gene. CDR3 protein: CAISGGGQSSYNSPLHF. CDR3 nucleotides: TGTGCCATCAGTGGCGGGGGACAGAGCTCCTATAATTCACCCCTCCACTTT.

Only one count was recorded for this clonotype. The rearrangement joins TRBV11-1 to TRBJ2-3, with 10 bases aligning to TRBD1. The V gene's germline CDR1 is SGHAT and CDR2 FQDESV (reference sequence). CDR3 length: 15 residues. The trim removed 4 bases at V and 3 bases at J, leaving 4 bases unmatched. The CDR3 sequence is CASSSGTGVTDTQYF. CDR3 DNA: TGTGCCAGCAGCTCCGGGACAGGGGTAACAGATACGCAGTATTTT.

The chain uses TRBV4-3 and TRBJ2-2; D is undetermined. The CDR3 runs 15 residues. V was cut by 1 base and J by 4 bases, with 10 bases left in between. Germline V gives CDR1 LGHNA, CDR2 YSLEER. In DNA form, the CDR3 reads TGCGCCAGCAGCCAAGGAGGTGCAGCCACCGGGGAGCTGTTTTTT. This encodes CASSQGGAATGELFF.

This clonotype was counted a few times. The CDR3 protein is CSAPAANPSRNSPLHF. Written as DNA, the CDR3 is TGCAGTGCTCCAGCGGCCAACCCGAGCCGAAATTCACCCCTCCACTTT. The chain couples TRBV20-1 to TRBJ1-6; D is unresolved. The CDR3 sequence is 16 residues long. The V end was cut by 5 bases, the J end by 7 bases, with 21 bases between. Germline values: CDR1 DFQATT, CDR2 SNEGSKA (reference sequence).